This T cell receptor beta chain was obtained from a study of T cell repertoires in ileal Crohn's disease. Time point meaning: neoterminal ileum biopsy at postoperative endoscopy, about 6 months after surgery. Between the trimmed V and J ends, which lost 0 bases and 0 bases, there was a span of 15 bases. Germline assignment: CDR1 LGHNA and CDR2 YSLEER. The CDR3 has 17 residues. Sequencing was performed with immunoSEQ multiplex PCR; in TCRdb, only in-frame clones are kept and a portion is missing. The sample has 55,000 to 65,000 clones; approximately 88% are singletons. The sample consisted of ileal tissue. The chain is built from TRBV4-3 and TRBJ2-7; D might be TRBD1 (5 bases). The TCR was taken from an adult with Crohn's disease. The CDR3 bases are TGCGCCAGCAGCCAAGATCATTCAGGACAATTCTCCTACGAGCAGTACTTC. Translated: CASSQDHSGQFSYEQYF.